This T cell receptor (beta chain) emerged from a study of shared clonotypes between healthy human individuals. Findings and caveats of the study: In general, naive subsets displayed greater estimated richness than memory subsets did.

Repertoires were generated with immunoSEQ multiplex PCR, while TCRdb's copy carries only in-frame clones and drops some. The sample gives about 2.1 million clones, around 93% of which show up once; 1.5% to 2% is in the top ten. Regarding this clone: Antigen: not known.

Trimming removed 0 bases at V and 7 bases at J, with 5 bases between. The CDR3 sequence is 12 residues long. Per the germline V gene, CDR1 is SGHKS and CDR2 is YYEKEE (reference sequence). Terminally differentiated effector memory CD45RA+ cells were excluded from the naive CD8 cells, which were CD45RO-negative and positively selected for CCR7. There were no recent acute infections or vaccinations among the donors, who were healthy HIV-negative adults. Sequenced: naive CD8+ T cells from PBMCs. The clonotype comes from a man aged 18-30 years in good health. Some clones in this sample may be carry-over from other donors' samples. This chain uses TRBV5-5 with TRBJ2-4, with no clear D. This chain's CDR3 is CASSLEGNIQYF. The CDR3 DNA reads TGTGCCAGCAGCTTGGAAGGGAACATTCAGTACTTC.